What follows are 14 T cell receptor beta chains derived from one specimen sequenced in a study of blood T cell repertoires in COVID-19 (dated by TCRdb to between 2020 and 2021). Receptor libraries were prepared by the immunoSEQ multiplex PCR assay. TCRdb mirrors the immuneACCESS table, restricted to in-frame sequences. Some clones are absent from its copies; in checked studies, under half trace to an unresolved V gene, and the reason for the others is unknown. Recorded for this sample are some 250,000 clones; roughly four fifths of them occurred a single time. The ten largest account for approximately 3.5% of the sample. The sample consisted of peripheral blood. These receptor sequences come from a woman under 30 with acute or convalescent COVID-19.

The CDR3 region is CATTGQDQETQYF. The CDR3 DNA follows: TGTGCCACCACCGGACAGGACCAAGAGACCCAGTACTTC. The rearrangement links TRBV10-3 to TRBJ2-5; TRBD1 aligns across 7 bases. J lost 0 bases, V lost 10 bases, and 5 bases had no gene match. Germline CDR1 and CDR2: ENHRY and SYGVKD. The CDR3 is made up of 13 amino acids.

The chain combines TRBV5-4 with TRBJ2-2; 10 positions match TRBD2. Looked up from germline, CDR1 is SGHNT and CDR2 is YYREEE (reference sequence). The V and J ends lost 2 bases and 5 bases, in that order; junction bases with no gene match: 6. The CDR3 length is 16 residues. The CDR3 DNA sequence: TGTGCCAGCAGCTTTTCGGCGACTAGCGGGACCGGGGAGCTGTTTTTT. Translating gives CASSFSATSGTGELFF.

The V call is TRBV25-1, the J call TRBJ2-1; 9 bases map to TRBD1. Germline-derived CDR1 and CDR2 are MGHDK and SYGVNS. V shed 4 bases, J shed 8 bases, and the junction held 15 bases outside the gene matches. The CDR3 is 17 amino acids. Here the CDR3 reads CASSATPGQGSGDEQFF. CDR3 nucleotides: TGTGCCAGCAGTGCCACCCCCGGACAGGGGTCGGGTGATGAGCAGTTCTTC.

Here the CDR3 DNA reads TGCAGTGCTAGTAGCGGGATAGACTACGAGCAGTACTTC. Residues: CSASSGIDYEQYF. The gene calls are TRBV20-1 and TRBJ2-7, with TRBD2 matching 8 bases. The length of the CDR3 is 13 residues. The J segment lost 3 bases and the V segment lost 3 bases, leaving 4 bases of the junction unmatched. Looked up from germline, CDR1 is DFQATT and CDR2 is SNEGSKA (reference sequence).

The CDR3 sequence is CASSFTGYEQYF. The CDR3 DNA sequence: TGTGCCAGCAGTTTCACGGGTTACGAGCAGTACTTC. The V gene is TRBV12-3 or TRBV12-4, the J gene TRBJ2-7, with D unresolved. The CDR3 runs to 12 residues. V was cut by 3 bases and J by 4 bases, with 7 bases left in between.

The rearrangement links TRBV9 to TRBJ1-1; D not resolved. The germline V and J ends were trimmed by 0 bases and 0 bases, with 6 bases remaining between them. The CDR3 contains 14 residues. Per germline, CDR1 SGDLS and CDR2 YYNGEE. CDR3 DNA: TGTGCCAGCAGCGTAGGGGCGATGAACACTGAAGCTTTCTTT. Translated: CASSVGAMNTEAFF.

The chain joins TRBV7-2 to TRBJ2-7; TRBD1 is a possible D gene (5 bases). CDR1 is SGHTA, CDR2 FQGNSA, per germline. This CDR3 is 15 amino acids long. The ends were cut back, 5 bases at V and 7 bases at J, with 21 bases in the middle. The CDR3, as DNA: TGTGCCAGCAGCACAAGAACAGGAAATTGGGAAGAGCAGTACTTC. Its protein product is CASSTRTGNWEEQYF.

CDR3 nucleotide sequence: TGTGCCAGCAGCCCCCGACTAGCGGAGCCGGGCCATCCCTACAATGAGCAGTTCTTC. It specifies CASSPRLAEPGHPYNEQFF. The rearrangement uses TRBV7-2 and TRBJ2-1; 9 nucleotides match TRBD2. V shed 5 bases, J shed 2 bases, and the junction held 16 bases outside the gene matches. Germline CDR1 is SGHTA and CDR2 is FQGNSA. This CDR3 is built from 19 residues. Full variable domain (missing parts from reference TRBV7-2 and TRBJ2-1): GAGVSQSPSNKVTEKGKDVELRCDPISGHTALYWYRQSLGQGLEFLIYFQGNSAPDKSGLPSDRFSAERTGGSVSTLTIQRTQQEDSAVYLCASSPRLAEPGHPYNEQFFGPGTRLTVL.

The rearrangement uses TRBV11-3 and TRBJ2-1; 9 nucleotides agree with TRBD1. CDR1 is SGHNT and CDR2 is YENEEA in the germline V gene. Trimming removed 5 bases from V and 10 bases from J; junction bases left unmatched: 3. The CDR3 is made up of 12 amino acids. CDR3 sequence reads: CASSAGTGEQFF. CDR3 DNA: TGTGCCAGCAGCGCCGGGACAGGGGAGCAGTTCTTC.

Concerning this clone: Other nucleotide sequences from this sample produce the same CDR3. The CDR3 bases are TGCGCCAGCAGCTTGTGGGGGCGCACTGAAGCTTTCTTT. The encoded protein is CASSLWGRTEAFF. The V call is TRBV5-1, the J call TRBJ1-1; D perhaps matches TRBD1 (6 bases). Trimming cost V 1 base and J 4 bases, with 8 bases left between them. The CDR3 spans 13 residues. Germline CDR1 reads SGHRS; CDR2 reads YFSETQ.

The genes are TRBV18 and TRBJ1-2, with D unclear. Germline CDR1 KGHSH, CDR2 LQKENI. This CDR3 has 13 amino acids. The ends were cut back, 6 bases at V and 2 bases at J, with 10 bases in the middle. CDR3 coding DNA: TGTGCCAGCTCGAGGACGGGGAACTATGGCTACACCTTC. Protein product: CASSRTGNYGYTF.

This clone was recorded only once. V usage is TRBV24-1 and J usage is TRBJ2-1, with TRBD2 matching over 15 bases. The CDR3 extends over 16 amino acids. J lost 7 bases, V lost 4 bases, and 4 bases had no gene match. CDR1 is KGHDR and CDR2 is SFDVKD in the germline V gene. CDR3 loop: CATSELGLAGGNEQFF. The CDR3 region has the DNA TGTGCCACCAGTGAACTTGGACTAGCGGGAGGGAATGAGCAGTTCTTC.

The chain couples TRBV5-4 to TRBJ2-5; TRBD2 aligns across 8 bases. Germline CDR1 and CDR2: SGHNT and YYREEE (reference sequence). This CDR3 has 14 amino acids. The trim removed 2 bases at V and 4 bases at J, leaving 4 bases unmatched. CDR3 loop: CASSFGGAGETQYF. The CDR3 nucleotides read TGTGCCAGCAGCTTCGGGGGGGCCGGAGAGACCCAGTACTTC.

The chain has TRBV5-1 and TRBJ1-5; possible D gene TRBD1, 5 bases. The CDR3 is 13 amino acids. The V end lost 4 bases, the J end lost 5 bases, and 10 bases lay between the germline ends. The germline V gene encodes CDR1 SGHRS and CDR2 YFSETQ. CDR3 nucleotides: TGCGCCAGCAGCCAGGGTGACGATCAGCCCCAGCATTTT. Its protein is CASSQGDDQPQHF.